Following are 16 T cell receptor beta chains from one sample sequenced in a study of graft-versus-host responses after intestinal transplantation. The method was immunoSEQ multiplex PCR; TCRdb's version includes in-frame clones alone and lacks a portion of them. The sample comprises 75,000 to 100,000 clones, around 91% of which are singletons, and about 0.18% rests with the top ten. These receptors lack a known antigen. The sample here was unstimulated CD4+ T cells sorted from spleen or lymph node cells, taken before transplant. These receptors came from a human donor who was the organ donor for an intestinal transplant.

V and J are TRBV7-2 and TRBJ2-7; D is perhaps TRBD1 (5 bases). This CDR3 is 14 amino acids long. The ends were cut back, 0 bases at V and 7 bases at J, with 13 bases in the middle. Germline loops: CDR1 SGHTA, CDR2 FQGNSA. The CDR3: CASSLASGAREQYF. The CDR3 DNA sequence: TGTGCCAGCAGCTTAGCATCTGGGGCCCGTGAGCAGTACTTC.

The chain joins TRBV4-2 to TRBJ2-3; 8 nucleotides agree with TRBD2. V was clipped by 3 bases and J by 2 bases; unmatched bases: 10. The CDR3 is 17 amino acids. The germline V gene encodes CDR1 LGHNA and CDR2 YNFKEQ. CDR3 sequence (DNA): TGTGCCAGCAGCCATCTCGAAGCGGGGGCCTACACAGATACGCAGTATTTT. Its protein product is CASSHLEAGAYTDTQYF.

This clone was detected once. The chain uses TRBV7-2 and TRBJ2-2, with D tentatively TRBD2 (5 bases). The V gene lost 1 base and the J gene lost 5 bases, with 14 bases spanning the gap. CDR3 length equals 16 residues. CDR1 is SGHTA and CDR2 is FQGNSA in the germline V gene. CDR3 residues: CASSLETRGWTGELFF. The CDR3 coding sequence is TGTGCCAGCAGCTTAGAGACACGGGGTTGGACCGGGGAGCTGTTTTTT.

The table lists this clone with a count of one. This chain joins TRBV7-3 and TRBJ1-1; tentatively, D is TRBD1 (6 bases). Germline V gene sequence: CDR1 SGHTA, CDR2 FQGTGA. This CDR3 spans 13 amino acids. Trimming left V 5 bases short and J 1 base short, with 8 bases between. The CDR3 sequence: CASSRTANTEAFF. CDR3 sequence (DNA): TGTGCCAGCAGCAGGACAGCGAACACTGAAGCTTTCTTT. Full variable domain (remainder filled in from reference TRBV7-3 and TRBJ1-1): GAGVSQTPSNKVTEKGKYVELRCDPISGHTALYWYRQSLGQGPEFLIYFQGTGAADDSGLPNDRFFAVRPEGSVSTLKIQRTERGDSAVYLCASSRTANTEAFFGQGTRLTVV.

The chain employs TRBV12-5 and TRBJ2-1; TRBD2 matches at 14 bases. The germline V gene has CDR1 LGHNT and CDR2 FRNRAP. The CDR3 loop spans 21 amino acids. V gave up 4 bases and J gave up 4 bases; unmatched junction bases: 18. CDR3 bases: TGTGCTAGTGGTTCGAATGCCTGGTTGACTAGCGGGGGGGACTCATACAATGAGCAGTTCTTC. Protein: CASGSNAWLTSGGDSYNEQFF. Full variable domain (missing parts from reference TRBV12-5 and TRBJ2-1): DARVTQTPRHKVTEMGQEVTMRCQPILGHNTVFWYRQTMMQGLELLAYFRNRAPLDDSGMPKDRFSAEMPDATLATLKIQPSEPRDSAVYFCASGSNAWLTSGGDSYNEQFFGPGTRLTVL.

CDR3 DNA: TGTGCCAGCAGAGGACAGGGAAGGTTGGAGACCCAGTACTTC. Translation: CASRGQGRLETQYF. The V call is TRBV6-1, the J call TRBJ2-5, with 8 bases matching TRBD1. CDR3 length: 14 amino acids. The V gene's germline CDR1 is MNHNS and CDR2 SASEGT. V was pared by 6 bases and J by 5 bases, with 8 bases of the junction left unmatched.

The rearrangement links TRBV6-5 to TRBJ2-3; 11 bases line up with TRBD2. The V gene end was trimmed by 6 bases and the J gene end by 6 bases; junction bases not matched to a gene: 8. The CDR3 runs to 15 residues. Looked up from germline, CDR1 is MNHEY and CDR2 is SVGAGI. The CDR3 spells CASRDSGGGSDTQYF. The DNA for the CDR3 is TGTGCCAGCAGGGATAGCGGGGGGGGGAGTGATACGCAGTATTTT.

The J gene is TRBJ1-4, the V gene TRBV5-4, with D tentatively TRBD1 (5 bases). CDR1 is SGHNT and CDR2 is YYREEE in the germline V gene (reference sequence). This CDR3 region has 14 residues. V gave up 1 base and J gave up 6 bases, with 10 bases separating them. The CDR3 reads CASSLNIGDEKLFF. The CDR3 DNA sequence: TGTGCCAGCAGCTTGAACATAGGGGATGAAAAACTGTTTTTT.

This rearrangement joins TRBV18 to TRBJ1-4; D not resolved. The V gene's germline CDR1 is KGHSH and CDR2 LQKENI. Trimming took off 3 bases at V and 8 bases at J, with 13 bases between the two ends. The CDR3 spans 14 residues. The CDR3 reads CASSPGREREKLFF. The CDR3, as DNA: TGTGCCAGCTCACCCGGAAGGGAGCGAGAAAAACTGTTTTTT.

The V and J genes are TRBV28 and TRBJ2-2, with 15 bases that match TRBD2. V was pared by 8 bases and J by 5 bases, with 6 bases of the junction left unmatched. CDR1 and CDR2 (germline): MDHEN, SYDVKM. This CDR3 is built from 16 residues. The CDR3 region is CASGTSGGRGTGELFF. The CDR3 region has the DNA TGTGCCAGCGGGACTAGCGGGGGGAGAGGGACCGGGGAGCTGTTTTTT.

The V gene is TRBV4-2, the J gene TRBJ2-7; 10 nucleotides align to TRBD2. This CDR3 has 14 amino acids. V lost 2 bases and J lost 4; bases outside the gene matches: 2. The germline V gene has CDR1 LGHNA and CDR2 YNFKEQ. DNA of the CDR3: TGTGCCAGCAGCCAACCACTAGCGGGGTACGAGCAGTACTTC. It encodes CASSQPLAGYEQYF.

The rearrangement links TRBV4-2 to TRBJ2-1; 9 bases map to TRBD1. The junction had 9 bases not matched to a gene; V was cut back by 5 bases and J by 7 bases. The CDR3 is 15 amino acids. In germline, CDR1 is LGHNA, CDR2 YNFKEQ. The CDR3 coding sequence is TGTGCCAGCAGCTTCCCCCGACAGGGGGGTAATGAGCAGTTCTTC. This encodes CASSFPRQGGNEQFF.

CDR3 coding DNA: TGTGCCAGCAGTTACTCAGGGACTAGCAACGAGCAGTACTTC. Its translation: CASSYSGTSNEQYF. The chain joins TRBV6-5 to TRBJ2-5, with 9 nucleotides matching TRBD2. The DNA end lines up better with TRBJ2-7; the J call may be wrong. CDR1 is MNHEY, CDR2 SVGAGI, per germline. This CDR3 is 14 amino acids long.

The CDR3 DNA reads TGTGCCAGCAGTTTATTAGGGGCAACTAATGAAAAACTGTTTTTT. It translates to CASSLLGATNEKLFF. The chain couples TRBV27 to TRBJ1-4, with D possibly TRBD1 on 5 matching bases. The germline gives CDR1 MNHEY, CDR2 SMNVEV (reference sequence). V lost 1 base and J 0 bases, leaving 6 bases between the germline ends. This CDR3 comprises 15 residues.

The CDR3 DNA follows: TGCGCCAGCAGCTTGGTGGCGGGTGCGTCGAACACCGGGGAGCTGTTTTTT. Translated, it gives CASSLVAGASNTGELFF. The gene calls are TRBV5-1 and TRBJ2-2; a weak D match, TRBD2 (5 bases). Germline V gives CDR1 SGHRS, CDR2 YFSETQ. Trimming took off 0 bases at V and 0 bases at J, with 12 bases between the two ends. This CDR3 has 17 amino acids.

The chain couples TRBV25-1 to TRBJ1-6, with unresolved D. V shed 6 bases and J shed 6 bases, with 15 bases lying between them. The length of the CDR3 is 15 residues. Per the germline V gene, CDR1 is MGHDK and CDR2 is SYGVNS. The CDR3 DNA sequence: TGTGCCAGCAGCCCCCCCTCGGGAGTTAATTCACCCCTCCACTTT. This gives the protein CASSPPSGVNSPLHF. The complete variable domain, with remaining parts taken from reference TRBV25-1 and TRBJ1-6, reads EADIYQTPRYLVIGTGKKITLECSQTMGHDKMYWYQQDPGMELHLIHYSYGVNSTEKGDLSSESTVSRIRTEHFPLTLESARPSHTSQYLCASSPPSGVNSPLHFGNGTRLTVT.